The next 28 T cell receptor beta chains were all read from a single sample in a study of cytomegalovirus exposure and HLA in healthy donors. The PCR used 60 Vbeta and 13 Jbeta primers. Produced via immunoSEQ multiplex PCR; TCRdb's table is partial and in-frame only. In the table there are about 190,000 clones, 60% to 85% of which are singletons. Sequences were obtained from PBMCs. The receptors here all came from a woman aged 18-29 years in good health and CMV-seronegative.

The V gene is TRBV6-6, the J gene TRBJ1-1; possible D gene TRBD1, 6 bases. Trimming left V 5 bases short and J 1 base short, with 14 bases between. Germline CDR1 is MNHNY and CDR2 is SVGAGI (reference sequence). CDR3 length equals 15 residues. The CDR3 DNA follows: TGTGCCAGCAGTCCCCGACAGGTCCCGAACACTGAAGCTTTCTTT. Translating gives CASSPRQVPNTEAFF.

This clone is judged medium-sized. The chain has TRBV19 and TRBJ1-2; no reliable D call. V was trimmed by 6 bases and J by 4 bases, leaving 9 bases between them. CDR3 size: 12 residues. Germline V CDR1 and CDR2: LNHDA, SQIVND (reference sequence). CDR3 in amino acids: CASRGTLYGYTF. In DNA, the CDR3 is TGTGCCAGTAGGGGCACCCTCTATGGCTACACCTTC. The whole variable domain, filled in from reference TRBV19 and TRBJ1-2, reads DGGITQSPKYLFRKEGQNVTLSCEQNLNHDAMYWYRQDPGQGLRLIYYSQIVNDFQKGDIAEGYSVSREKKESFPLTVTSAQKNPTAFYLCASRGTLYGYTFGSGTRLTVV.

V usage is TRBV5-1 and J usage is TRBJ2-1; maybe TRBD1 (6 bases). V lost 4 bases, J lost 5 bases, and 16 bases lay in between. CDR1 and CDR2 (germline): SGHRS, YFSETQ. CDR3 length: 15 amino acids. CDR3 in amino acids: CASSVIGGSHNEQFF. CDR3 nucleotide sequence: TGCGCCAGCAGCGTGATTGGGGGCTCGCACAATGAGCAGTTCTTC.

V gene TRBV28 combines with J gene TRBJ2-2, with TRBD1 matching 8 bases. V was pared by 6 bases and J by 5 bases, with 8 bases of the junction left unmatched. Germline assignment: CDR1 MDHEN and CDR2 SYDVKM. CDR3 length: 15 amino acids. CDR3 sequence reads: CASRTGQGNTGELFF. DNA of the CDR3: TGTGCCAGCAGAACAGGACAGGGTAATACCGGGGAGCTGTTTTTT.

This rearrangement joins TRBV7-9 to TRBJ1-2; D might be TRBD1 (5 bases). Germline lookup yields CDR1 SEHNR and CDR2 FQNEAQ (reference sequence). The CDR3 covers 14 residues. Trimming cost V 6 bases and J 1 base, with 12 bases left between them. CDR3 nucleotide sequence: TGTGCCAGCAGGACAGACGGGTTTAACTATGGCTACACCTTC. Translating it yields CASRTDGFNYGYTF.

This clone appeared once. The V gene is TRBV15, the J gene TRBJ1-2; D not certain. Trimming pared 3 bases from V and 3 bases from J, leaving 8 bases between. The length of the CDR3 is 13 residues. CDR1 and CDR2 from the germline V gene are LNHNV and YYDKDF (reference sequence). CDR3 in DNA: TGTGCCACCAGCAGTCGGACTGACTATGGCTACACCTTC. Protein: CATSSRTDYGYTF. The variable domain in full, completed from reference TRBV15 and TRBJ1-2, reads DAMVIQNPRYQVTQFGKPVTLSCSQTLNHNVMYWYQQKSSQAPKLLFHYYDKDFNNEADTPDNFQSRRPNTSFCFLDIRSPGLGDTAMYLCATSSRTDYGYTFGSGTRLTVV.

This chain joins TRBV7-2 and TRBJ1-1, with 7 nucleotides matching TRBD1. CDR1 is SGHTA and CDR2 is FQGNSA in the germline V gene. With 5 bases clipped from V and 1 base from J, the junction kept 4 bases outside the gene matches. CDR3 size: 14 residues. The CDR3 loop is CASSKGTANTEAFF. CDR3 bases: TGTGCCAGCAGCAAGGGGACAGCGAACACTGAAGCTTTCTTT.

This clone was recorded only once. Relative to the germline gene, one junction end is altered; a read error may explain this. The chain joins TRBV6-1 to TRBJ2-7; D call uncertain. This CDR3 region has 13 residues. Germline V gives CDR1 MNHNS, CDR2 SASEGT. CDR3 sequence: CASSEALPYEQYF. CDR3 sequence (DNA): TGTGCCAGCAGTGAAGCGCTTCCCTATGAGCAGTACTTC.

The chain employs TRBV7-2 and TRBJ1-1, with D unresolved. CDR1 is SGHTA and CDR2 is FQGNSA in the germline V gene. Trimming cost V 1 base and J 11 bases, with 11 bases left between them. This CDR3 has 12 amino acids. This CDR3 is CASSLEWARAFF. The CDR3 region has the DNA TGTGCCAGCAGCTTAGAATGGGCCAGGGCTTTCTTT. Using reference TRBV7-2 and TRBJ1-1 for the parts outside the CDR3, the full variable domain is GAGVSQSPSNKVTEKGKDVELRCDPISGHTALYWYRQSLGQGLEFLIYFQGNSAPDKSGLPSDRFSAERTGGSVSTLTIQRTQQEDSAVYLCASSLEWARAFFGQGTRLTVV.

This clone was seen once. The chain combines TRBV18 with TRBJ1-2, with D perhaps TRBD1 (6 bases). Trimming left V 6 bases short and J 6 bases short, with 17 bases between. The CDR3 is 14 amino acids. Germline lookup yields CDR1 KGHSH and CDR2 LQKENI. This CDR3 is CASSLDRSGDGYTF. The CDR3 DNA follows: TGTGCCAGCTCCCTAGACAGGTCTGGGGATGGCTACACCTTC.

The chain uses TRBV11-2 and TRBJ2-2; TRBD1 is a possible D gene (5 bases). Trimming took 6 bases from V and 1 from J, leaving 15 bases between them. Germline values: CDR1 SGHAT, CDR2 FQNNGV. The CDR3 has 16 amino acids. The CDR3 DNA reads TGTGCCAGCAGATTTATCGCCGACAGGAACACCGGGGAGCTGTTTTTT. It is translated as CASRFIADRNTGELFF.

This clone was observed once. The rearrangement links TRBV9 to TRBJ1-5; 7 bases line up with TRBD1. The junction had 7 bases not matched to a gene; V was cut back by 0 bases and J by 7 bases. The V gene's germline CDR1 is SGDLS and CDR2 YYNGEE. The CDR3 contains 15 residues. The CDR3 protein is CASSVGGGRGQPQHF. The CDR3, as DNA: TGTGCCAGCAGCGTAGGAGGGGGCAGGGGGCAGCCCCAGCATTTT.

V usage is TRBV5-4 and J usage is TRBJ2-7; TRBD1 matches 8 bases. Germline CDR1 reads SGHNT; CDR2 reads YYREEE (reference sequence). Trimming cost V 4 bases and J 1 base; bases outside gene matches: 4. This CDR3 is 14 amino acids long. The CDR3 nucleotides read TGTGCCAGCAGCACCGGGGACAGGTCCTACGAGCAGTACTTC. Its protein product is CASSTGDRSYEQYF.

This clone was seen a single time. CDR3 sequence (DNA): TGTGCCAGCAGCACTCAGGGTAGCTATAATTCACCCCTCCACTTT. Protein sequence: CASSTQGSYNSPLHF. The chain carries TRBV13 and TRBJ1-6; the D gene is possibly TRBD1 (5 bases). V shed 5 bases and J shed 3 bases, with 11 bases lying between them. From germline, CDR1 is PRHDT and CDR2 FYEKMQ (reference sequence). The length of the CDR3 is 15 residues.

CDR3 DNA sequence: TGTGCCAGCAGCGAACAGGGGGCATTAGATACGCAGTATTTT. Its protein is CASSEQGALDTQYF. The V and J genes are TRBV9 and TRBJ2-3; the match to TRBD1 covers 9 bases. The CDR3 spans 14 residues. V trimming: 3 bases; J trimming: 5 bases; junction bases outside the gene matches: 4. Per the germline V gene, CDR1 is SGDLS and CDR2 is YYNGEE.

The chain uses TRBV7-9 and TRBJ2-7, with 9 bases that match TRBD1. With V trimmed by 5 bases and J by 1 base, 6 bases remained unmatched. This CDR3 spans 15 amino acids. Germline CDR1 and CDR2: SEHNR and FQNEAQ (reference sequence). CDR3 in DNA: TGTGCCAGCAGCCAATCGGGACAGGGATCCTACGAGCAGTACTTC. Translation: CASSQSGQGSYEQYF. Looking up the rest from reference TRBV7-9 and TRBJ2-7 gives the full variable domain: DTGVSQNPRHKITKRGQNVTFRCDPISEHNRLYWYRQTLGQGPEFLTYFQNEAQLEKSRLLSDRFSAERPKGSFSTLEIQRTEQGDSAMYLCASSQSGQGSYEQYFGPGTRLTVT.

The chain employs TRBV15 and TRBJ1-5; the match to TRBD1 covers 7 bases. After removal of 3 bases from V and 0 bases from J, the junction contained 8 bases not matched to a gene. Germline lookup yields CDR1 LNHNV and CDR2 YYDKDF (reference sequence). The CDR3 covers 17 residues. CDR3 DNA sequence: TGTGCCACCAGCAGTTCCGGACAGGAAATTAGCAATCAGCCCCAGCATTTT. Its translation is CATSSSGQEISNQPQHF. Filled out from reference TRBV15 and TRBJ1-5, the complete variable domain reads DAMVIQNPRYQVTQFGKPVTLSCSQTLNHNVMYWYQQKSSQAPKLLFHYYDKDFNNEADTPDNFQSRRPNTSFCFLDIRSPGLGDTAMYLCATSSSGQEISNQPQHFGDGTRLSIL.

The chain couples TRBV11-3 to TRBJ1-1, with 8 bases that match TRBD1. The germline gives CDR1 SGHNT, CDR2 YENEEA. The V gene end was trimmed by 5 bases and the J gene end by 12 bases; junction bases not matched to a gene: 8. The CDR3 is 12 residues long. This CDR3 is CASSPGQGEPFF. The CDR3 bases are TGTGCCAGCAGCCCTGGACAGGGAGAGCCTTTCTTT. The entire variable domain, with the rest obtained from reference TRBV11-3 and TRBJ1-1, is as follows: EAGVVQSPRYKIIEKKQPVAFWCNPISGHNTLYWYLQNLGQGPELLIRYENEEAVDDSQLPKDRFSAERLKGVDSTLKIQPAELGDSAVYLCASSPGQGEPFFGQGTRLTVV.

The chain carries TRBV7-9 and TRBJ1-5; a possible D gene is TRBD1 (5 bases). The V and J ends lost 2 bases and 0 bases respectively, with 11 bases between them. Looked up from germline, CDR1 is SEHNR and CDR2 is FQNEAQ (reference sequence). The CDR3 contains 16 residues. CDR3 sequence reads: CASSLFRVDSNQPQHF. As DNA, the CDR3 is TGTGCCAGCAGCTTATTCAGGGTCGATAGCAATCAGCCCCAGCATTTT.

This clone was counted a single time. The chain uses TRBV5-4 and TRBJ2-7; 9 positions agree with TRBD1. The CDR3 extends over 14 amino acids. The germline V gene encodes CDR1 SGHNT and CDR2 YYREEE (reference sequence). The V and J ends lost 5 bases and 0 bases, in that order; junction bases with no gene match: 3. CDR3: CASREQGASYEQYF. The CDR3 nucleotides are TGTGCCAGCAGGGAACAGGGGGCCTCCTACGAGCAGTACTTC. The whole variable domain, filled in from reference TRBV5-4 and TRBJ2-7, reads ETGVTQSPTHLIKTRGQQVTLRCSSQSGHNTVSWYQQALGQGPQFIFQYYREEENGRGNFPPRFSGLQFPNYSSELNVNALELDDSALYLCASREQGASYEQYFGPGTRLTVT.

This chain links TRBV2 with TRBJ1-5, with 7 bases matching TRBD1. The CDR3 runs 15 residues. Germline V gives CDR1 SNHLY, CDR2 FYNNEI. V shed 8 bases and J 4 bases; nucleotides not matched to a gene: 11. CDR3 bases: TGTGCCAGCGCCCCGGGACAGAGGGTTAATCAGCCCCAGCATTTT. It encodes CASAPGQRVNQPQHF.

The chain links TRBV5-1 to TRBJ2-5; TRBD1 matches 9 bases. V shed 2 bases and J 4 bases; nucleotides not matched to a gene: 6. Germline loops: CDR1 SGHRS, CDR2 YFSETQ. The CDR3 spans 15 residues. The CDR3 region has the DNA TGCGCCAGCAGCTTATCCCCGGGACAGGGAGAGACCCAGTACTTC. Translated, it gives CASSLSPGQGETQYF.

This clone appeared once. The chain uses TRBV2 and TRBJ2-7; D remains unclear. V shed 7 bases and J shed 3 bases, with 16 bases lying between them. Per the germline V gene, CDR1 is SNHLY and CDR2 is FYNNEI. This CDR3 region has 14 residues. The CDR3 loop is CASMTSLGYYEQYF. CDR3 coding DNA: TGTGCCAGCATGACTTCCTTGGGTTACTACGAGCAGTACTTC.

Concerning this clone: The same CDR3 arises from other DNA sequences in this sample as well. V gene TRBV27 combines with J gene TRBJ2-2; D is unclear. Trimming stripped 3 bases from V and 6 bases from J, with 5 bases between. The CDR3 length is 12 residues. From germline, CDR1 is MNHEY and CDR2 SMNVEV (reference sequence). CDR3 in amino acids: CASSFSSGELFF. In DNA, the CDR3 is TGTGCCAGCAGTTTTAGCTCCGGGGAGCTGTTTTTT.

This clone was picked up one time. This rearrangement joins TRBV11-2 to TRBJ2-5, with 9 positions matching TRBD2. J lost 2 bases, V lost 2 bases, and 3 bases had no gene match. The germline gives CDR1 SGHAT, CDR2 FQNNGV. The CDR3 runs 15 residues. In DNA form, the CDR3 reads TGTGCCAGCAGCTTAACGCGGGGGGGGCAAGAGACCCAGTACTTC. This translates into CASSLTRGGQETQYF.

The V gene is TRBV28, the J gene TRBJ2-7, with D possibly TRBD2 on 5 matching bases. The CDR3 totals 15 residues. In germline, CDR1 is MDHEN, CDR2 SYDVKM. The V end was cut by 1 base, the J end by 8 bases, with 18 bases between. CDR3 DNA: TGTGCCAGCAGTTTATCCCCGGACTCAACTACGCAGCAGTACTTC. This gives the protein CASSLSPDSTTQQYF.

V is TRBV27 and J is TRBJ2-7; D might be TRBD2 (5 bases). The CDR3 runs 15 residues. The germline V gene encodes CDR1 MNHEY and CDR2 SMNVEV (reference sequence). Trimming left V 5 bases short and J 0 bases short, with 14 bases between. CDR3 in amino acids: CASSTHQGGSYEQYF. Written as DNA, the CDR3 is TGTGCCAGCAGTACACATCAAGGAGGCTCCTACGAGCAGTACTTC.

The V gene is TRBV2, the J gene TRBJ2-7, with TRBD2 matching over 8 bases. This CDR3 has 15 amino acids. Germline trimming cut 1 base from V and 3 bases from J; bases unmatched to any gene: 5. Germline CDR1 and CDR2: SNHLY and FYNNEI. The CDR3 reads CASSEGSGLVYEQYF. Written as DNA, the CDR3 is TGTGCCAGCAGTGAAGGATCGGGACTAGTCTACGAGCAGTACTTC.